The 20 T cell receptor beta chains given below trace back to one sample, sequenced in a study of blood T cell repertoires in COVID-19. Profiled with immunoSEQ multiplex PCR; TCRdb holds only in-frame clones, not every one. The table records under 85,000 clones, about 83% of them present only once. The sample consisted of peripheral blood. These TCRs come from a man aged 25-40 years with COVID-19, enrolled during active disease.

The chain combines TRBV29-1 with TRBJ1-2; D not certain. The V end was cut by 3 bases, the J end by 7 bases, with 24 bases between. CDR1 is SQVTM, CDR2 ANQGSEA, per germline. There are 16 residues in the CDR3. DNA of the CDR3: TGCAGCGTTGATGGTCTTGGGAGGACTGCCCGTGGTGGCTACACCTTC. Amino acid sequence: CSVDGLGRTARGGYTF.

The chain links TRBV10-3 to TRBJ2-1; 9 nucleotides line up with TRBD2. J was trimmed by 6 bases and V by 4 bases; bases with no gene match: 7. From germline, CDR1 is ENHRY and CDR2 SYGVKD. This CDR3 contains 15 residues. The DNA for the CDR3 is TGTGCCATCAGTGGTTTAGCGGGAGTCGGCAATGAGCAGTTCTTC. Translating it yields CAISGLAGVGNEQFF.

J is TRBJ1-1 and V is TRBV19; D is unclear. V was pared by 10 bases and J by 1 base, with 13 bases between. Germline lookup yields CDR1 LNHDA and CDR2 SQIVND (reference sequence). The CDR3 totals 13 residues. CDR3 loop: CATQAGRNTEAFF. CDR3 coding DNA: TGTGCCACCCAGGCGGGGAGGAACACTGAAGCTTTCTTT.

The chain combines TRBV29-1 with TRBJ1-1; 7 nucleotides agree with TRBD1. Germline V gene lookup returns CDR1 SQVTM and CDR2 ANQGSEA. V trimming: 7 bases; J trimming: 6 bases; junction bases outside the gene matches: 8. The CDR3 sequence is 12 residues long. The CDR3 protein is CSGRTGAAEAFF. CDR3 sequence (DNA): TGCAGCGGACGAACAGGGGCTGCTGAAGCTTTCTTT.

This clone was counted once. The chain uses TRBV19 and TRBJ1-5, with D unresolved. The CDR3 extends over 12 amino acids. Germline loops: CDR1 LNHDA, CDR2 SQIVND (reference sequence). V dropped 4 bases and J dropped 4 bases, with 5 bases sitting between them. For the CDR3, the DNA is TGTGCCAGTAGTAGAGTTAATCAGCCCCAGCATTTT. This sequence encodes CASSRVNQPQHF.

On this clone itself: Within the sample, other DNA sequences also encode this same CDR3. V and J are TRBV10-3 and TRBJ2-3, with D possibly being TRBD2 (6 bases). The V end lost 0 bases, the J end lost 5 bases, and 9 bases lay between the germline ends. Germline V CDR1 and CDR2: ENHRY, SYGVKD. This CDR3 spans 14 amino acids. CDR3: CAISESGGGDTQYF. Here the CDR3 DNA reads TGTGCCATCAGTGAGTCCGGGGGAGGAGATACGCAGTATTTT.

This clone was observed a few times. The J gene is TRBJ2-1, the V gene TRBV3-1 (or the pseudogene TRBV3-2); the match to TRBD2 covers 7 bases. The CDR3 loop spans 14 amino acids. The V gene's germline CDR1 is LGHDT and CDR2 YNNKEL (reference sequence). The ends lost 3 bases at V and 7 bases at J; junction bases unmatched: 6. CDR3 in DNA: TGTGCCAGCAGCCATGGCGGGAGTAGGAATGAGCAGTTCTTC. Amino acid sequence: CASSHGGSRNEQFF.

V usage is TRBV6-5 and J usage is TRBJ2-2, with D maybe TRBD1 (6 bases). CDR1 is MNHEY, CDR2 SVGAGI, per germline. The CDR3 totals 16 residues. Trimming took off 2 bases at V and 2 bases at J, with 12 bases between the two ends. CDR3 residues: CASSYRGGSNTGELFF. The CDR3 DNA reads TGTGCCAGCAGTTACCGTGGGGGCTCAAACACCGGGGAGCTGTTTTTT.

This clone was recorded once. V and J are TRBV30 and TRBJ2-1, with 7 bases matching TRBD1. The junction had 3 bases not matched to a gene; V was cut back by 0 bases and J by 7 bases. This CDR3 is 13 amino acids long. Germline loops: CDR1 GTSNPN, CDR2 SVGIG (reference sequence). CDR3 region: CAWSVARGNEQFF. CDR3 DNA sequence: TGTGCCTGGAGTGTCGCCAGGGGGAATGAGCAGTTCTTC.

V is TRBV2 and J is TRBJ1-3; 7 bases agree with TRBD1. J gave up 1 base and V 4 bases, and 7 bases lay outside the gene matches. Germline V gives CDR1 SNHLY, CDR2 FYNNEI. The CDR3 is 16 amino acids. The CDR3 sequence: CASSAEGAGSGNTIYF. The CDR3 bases are TGTGCCAGCAGTGCGGAGGGGGCAGGTTCTGGAAACACCATATATTTT.

The gene calls are TRBV3-1 (or the pseudogene TRBV3-2) and TRBJ2-6, with D perhaps TRBD1 (6 bases). The ends were cut back, 0 bases at V and 4 bases at J, with 10 bases in the middle. Germline V gene sequence: CDR1 LGHDT, CDR2 YNNKEL (reference sequence). The CDR3 contains 16 residues. CDR3 DNA sequence: TGTGCCAGCAGCCAAGAAACAGGGACCGGGGCCAACGTCCTGACTTTC. Translation gives CASSQETGTGANVLTF.

The chain recombines TRBV7-3 with TRBJ2-1; no reliable D call. V was trimmed by 8 bases and J by 9 bases, leaving 14 bases between them. CDR1 SGHTA and CDR2 FQGTGA come from the germline V gene. CDR3 length: 12 amino acids. CDR3 residues: CASGPSGGEQFF. CDR3 DNA: TGTGCCAGCGGCCCCTCGGGTGGTGAGCAGTTCTTC.

The V and J genes are TRBV2 and TRBJ2-2; unclear D gene. Germline V gene sequence: CDR1 SNHLY, CDR2 FYNNEI. V was pared by 6 bases and J by 7 bases, with 18 bases between. The CDR3 has 15 amino acids. Here the CDR3 DNA reads TGTGCCAGCAGCCTCGCGGCCCCTCCGGGCGGGGAGCTGTTTTTT. Translating gives CASSLAAPPGGELFF.

About this clone: The CDR3 ends on some other residue instead of the conserved phenylalanine or tryptophan, so this is likely a read error. The DNA is left out, because the CDR3 cannot be placed on it with certainty; the CDR3 is given as TCRdb lists it. The rearrangement joins TRBV19 to TRBJ1-2. A total of 8 residues make up the CDR3, ends included. Germline lookup yields CDR1 LNHDA and CDR2 SQIVND (reference sequence). CDR3 region: CASSGVPR.

The chain links TRBV19 to TRBJ1-5; D may be TRBD1 (5 bases). The germline V and J ends were trimmed by 3 bases and 1 base, with 10 bases remaining between them. Per the germline V gene, CDR1 is LNHDA and CDR2 is SQIVND (reference sequence). This CDR3 spans 15 amino acids. The DNA for the CDR3 is TGTGCCAGTAGTATGGCGACAGCAAGCAATCAGCCCCAGCATTTT. Translating it yields CASSMATASNQPQHF.

This clone was detected a few times. V and J are TRBV28 and TRBJ1-1, with TRBD1 identical over 10 bases. Germline values: CDR1 MDHEN, CDR2 SYDVKM. The CDR3 runs 15 residues. After removal of 3 bases from V and 7 bases from J, the junction contained 8 bases not matched to a gene. The CDR3 reads CASSFRQGAVGEAFF. The CDR3 DNA reads as TGTGCCAGCAGTTTCCGACAGGGGGCGGTGGGTGAAGCTTTCTTT.

This clone was seen only a few times. The rearrangement uses TRBV6-4 and TRBJ2-3; D unclear. The CDR3 contains 14 residues. The germline V gene has CDR1 MRHNA and CDR2 SNTAGT. Trimming removed 3 bases at V and 2 bases at J, with 9 bases between. CDR3 in amino acids: CASSESVVTDTQYF. In nucleotides, the CDR3 is TGTGCCAGCAGTGAGAGTGTGGTCACAGATACGCAGTATTTT.

The V gene is TRBV28, the J gene TRBJ1-6, with 7 bases lining up with TRBD1. The CDR3 spans 16 residues. Unmatched junction bases numbered 9, after V lost 5 bases and J lost 5 bases. The V gene's germline CDR1 is MDHEN and CDR2 SYDVKM. CDR3 bases: TGTGCCAGCAGTCCGACCGGGACAGCAGATAATTCACCCCTCCACTTT. The encoded protein is CASSPTGTADNSPLHF. Full variable domain (outside the CDR3, taken from reference TRBV28 and TRBJ1-6): DVKVTQSSRYLVKRTGEKVFLECVQDMDHENMFWYRQDPGLGLRLIYFSYDVKMKEKGDIPEGYSVSREKKERFSLILESASTNQTSMYLCASSPTGTADNSPLHFGNGTRLTVT.

The CDR3, as DNA: TGCAGCGCCCGCGTCGGGGGGGGGAACACTGAAGCTTTCTTT. This codes for CSARVGGGNTEAFF. The chain joins TRBV29-1 to TRBJ1-1; maybe TRBD1 (5 bases). Germline V CDR1 and CDR2: SQVTM, ANQGSEA. Between the trimmed V and J ends, which lost 7 bases and 1 base, there was a span of 16 bases. The CDR3 runs 14 residues.

This chain joins TRBV4-1 and TRBJ2-3; D is undetermined. This CDR3 comprises 15 residues. Germline CDR1 reads MGHRA; CDR2 reads YSYEKL. V shed 0 bases and J shed 0 bases, with 7 bases lying between them. CDR3 nucleotide sequence: TGCGCCAGCAGCCAAGAGGAGACTAGCACAGATACGCAGTATTTT. This encodes CASSQEETSTDTQYF.